These 10 T cell receptor beta chains were all obtained from the same sample, sequenced in a study of cytomegalovirus exposure and HLA in healthy donors. The PCR contained 60 Vbeta and 13 Jbeta primers. The protocol was immunoSEQ multiplex PCR, while the TCRdb copy is restricted to in-frame clones and leaves out a portion. The profile shows around 100,000 clones, 76% of them singletons. Sequenced sample: PBMCs. These receptors were taken from a woman between 18 and 29 years old in good health and CMV-seropositive.

This chain uses TRBV7-2 with TRBJ2-2, with a tentative D call TRBD1 (6 bases). Trimming removed 1 base at V and 4 bases at J, with 19 bases between. Germline V gene lookup returns CDR1 SGHTA and CDR2 FQGNSA. The CDR3 has 18 amino acids. The CDR3 sequence: CASSLGLGRGIFTGELFF. Here the CDR3 DNA reads TGTGCCAGCAGCTTAGGTTTGGGCAGGGGTATTTTCACCGGGGAGCTGTTTTTT. The full variable domain, in which reference TRBV7-2 and TRBJ2-2 provide the parts outside the CDR3, is GAGVSQSPSNKVTEKGKDVELRCDPISGHTALYWYRQSLGQGLEFLIYFQGNSAPDKSGLPSDRFSAERTGGSVSTLTIQRTQQEDSAVYLCASSLGLGRGIFTGELFFGEGSRLTVL.

In its sample, this clone was seen once. The rearrangement uses TRBV29-1 and TRBJ1-1; D remains unclear. V was shortened by 0 bases and J by 3 bases, with 14 bases between the two germline ends. The germline V gene has CDR1 SQVTM and CDR2 ANQGSEA. There are 15 residues in the CDR3. The CDR3 bases are TGCAGCGTTGAAGATTGGGTTGGAGTCTACACTGAAGCTTTCTTT. It specifies CSVEDWVGVYTEAFF.

The CDR3 sequence: CATSRSFTDSYEQYF. CDR3 coding DNA: TGTGCCACCAGCAGGAGTTTTACAGACAGCTACGAGCAGTACTTC. The rearrangement links TRBV15 to TRBJ2-7; tentative D call: TRBD1 (5 bases). Germline V gives CDR1 LNHNV, CDR2 YYDKDF (reference sequence). V was shortened by 3 bases and J by 3 bases, with 15 bases between the two germline ends. CDR3 length equals 15 residues. The variable domain in full, completed from reference TRBV15 and TRBJ2-7, reads DAMVIQNPRYQVTQFGKPVTLSCSQTLNHNVMYWYQQKSSQAPKLLFHYYDKDFNNEADTPDNFQSRRPNTSFCFLDIRSPGLGDTAMYLCATSRSFTDSYEQYFGPGTRLTVT.

This chain joins TRBV6-6 and TRBJ1-5; D is uncertain. This CDR3 is 14 amino acids long. V dropped 7 bases and J dropped 0 bases, with 10 bases sitting between them. The germline V gene encodes CDR1 MNHNY and CDR2 SVGAGI (reference sequence). Written as DNA, the CDR3 is TGTGCCAGCACAGATACAATTAGCAATCAGCCCCAGCATTTT. Its protein product is CASTDTISNQPQHF.

In DNA form, the CDR3 reads TGTGCCAGCAGTGAGGGGGCGGAAGGTCAGCCCCAGCATTTT. Protein: CASSEGAEGQPQHF. The rearrangement links TRBV6-1 to TRBJ1-5; possible D gene TRBD1, 6 bases. V was trimmed by 3 bases and J by 6 bases, leaving 12 bases between them. The CDR3 runs to 14 residues. The germline gives CDR1 MNHNS, CDR2 SASEGT.

The chain carries TRBV9 and TRBJ2-2, with 7 nucleotides matching TRBD2. Germline V gene sequence: CDR1 SGDLS, CDR2 YYNGEE. The CDR3 has 14 residues. The V segment lost 0 bases and the J segment 6 bases; nucleotides outside the gene matches: 2. In DNA form, the CDR3 reads TGTGCCAGCAGCGTAGGGGGGGGGTCCGGGGAGCTGTTTTTT. Protein product: CASSVGGGSGELFF. The full variable domain, its missing parts supplied by reference TRBV9 and TRBJ2-2, is DSGVTQTPKHLITATGQRVTLRCSPRSGDLSVYWYQQSLDQGLQFLIQYYNGEERAKGNILERFSAQQFPDLHSELNLSSLELGDSALYFCASSVGGGSGELFFGEGSRLTVL.

The genes are TRBV6-1 and TRBJ1-5; TRBD1 aligns across 12 bases. Germline assignment: CDR1 MNHNS and CDR2 SASEGT. V lost 3 bases to trimming and J lost 6 bases; unmatched junction nucleotides: 3. This CDR3 has 15 amino acids. The CDR3 DNA reads as TGTGCCAGCAGTGACCGGGACAGGGGGCTTCAGCCCCAGCATTTT. Its translation is CASSDRDRGLQPQHF.

The rearrangement links TRBV5-4 to TRBJ1-4, with D perhaps matching TRBD1 (5 bases). This CDR3 comprises 14 residues. Germline V gene lookup returns CDR1 SGHNT and CDR2 YYREEE (reference sequence). V shed 2 bases and J shed 7 bases, with 12 bases lying between them. The CDR3 loop is CASSFDRRAEKLFF. DNA of the CDR3: TGTGCCAGCAGCTTTGACAGACGGGCTGAAAAACTGTTTTTT.

This rearrangement joins TRBV28 to TRBJ1-4; 7 bases agree with TRBD1. The CDR3 is made up of 14 amino acids. V lost 4 bases and J lost 7; bases outside the gene matches: 6. Germline V gene sequence: CDR1 MDHEN, CDR2 SYDVKM. In DNA, the CDR3 is TGTGCCAGCAGTTCAGGGGGGAAGGGTGAAAAACTGTTTTTT. This encodes CASSSGGKGEKLFF.

V gene TRBV11-2 combines with J gene TRBJ2-7; possible D gene TRBD2, 5 bases. Trimming left V 1 base short and J 2 bases short, with 12 bases between. Looked up from germline, CDR1 is SGHAT and CDR2 is FQNNGV. CDR3 length: 15 residues. The CDR3 protein is CASSLGGQSPYEQYF. The CDR3 DNA reads as TGTGCCAGCAGCTTAGGAGGGCAGTCCCCCTACGAGCAGTACTTC.